A selection of T cell receptor beta chains follows, all from one sample in a study of shared clonotypes between healthy human individuals. Assay used: immunoSEQ multiplex PCR; TCRdb lists only in-frame clones, some missing. The sample lists over a million clones, around four fifths occurring once. The source material was memory CD4+ T cells sorted from blood. Receptors were obtained from a man between 18 and 29 years old in good health. Both conserved end residues are part of each CDR3. D genes are given only for firm matches. Only some rows state a clone size, as once, few, many or a class for expanded clones.

V gene,clone size,CDR3 length,J gene,D gene,CDR3 DNA,CDR3 protein
TRBV30,NA,11,TRBJ1-2,NA,TGTGCCTGGACCCACACACCGACAGTCACCTTC,CAWTHTPTVTF
TRBV10-3,NA,15,TRBJ1-2,NA,TGTGCCATCAGTGAGTCCTTGGGGCGGCGGGATGGCTACACCTTC,CAISESLGRRDGYTF
TRBV4-1,NA,12,TRBJ2-5,NA,TGCGCCAGCAGCCCAACCGTGGGGACCCAGTACTTC,CASSPTVGTQYF
TRBV5-4,NA,15,TRBJ2-3,NA,TGTGCCAGCAGCTTGGCTAACAGGGCGGAGGATACGCAGTATTTT,CASSLANRAEDTQYF
TRBV28,few,14,TRBJ2-5,TRBD2,TGTGCCAGCAGCCCAGCGGGGGGCGCGGAGACCCAGTACTTC,CASSPAGGAETQYF
TRBV5-4,once,11,TRBJ2-3,NA,TGTGCCAGCAGCTTCGAGGATACGCAGTATTTT,CASSFEDTQYF
TRBV5-1,NA,18,TRBJ2-3,TRBD2,TGCGCCAGCAGCTTGGGCCCACAGGGACTAGCGGGGGGAGATACGCAGTATTTT,CASSLGPQGLAGGDTQYF
TRBV4-1,NA,14,TRBJ2-7,NA,TGCGCCAGCAGCCAGGGCCCGACCCCCTACGAGCAGTACTTC,CASSQGPTPYEQYF
TRBV6-6,many,15,TRBJ2-1,NA,TGTGCCAGCTTTGATGCGGGGACCTCCTTAATTGAGCAGTTCTTC,CASFDAGTSLIEQFF
TRBV9,NA,17,TRBJ1-4,TRBD1,TGTGCCAGCAGCCCCCGGACAGGGATATCGACTAATGAAAAACTGTTTTTT,CASSPRTGISTNEKLFF
TRBV19,NA,16,TRBJ1-4,NA,TGTGCCAGTAGTACTGAGGCTGCACCAACTAATGAAAAACTGTTTTTT,CASSTEAAPTNEKLFF
TRBV5-1,NA,14,TRBJ1-1,NA,TGCGCCAGCAGCCCAGGTGACATGCGAGCTGAAGCTTTCTTT,CASSPGDMRAEAFF
TRBV18,NA,11,TRBJ2-1,NA,TGTGCCAGCTCTCAGTACAATGAGCAGTTCTTC,CASSQYNEQFF
TRBV5-1,once,15,TRBJ2-4,TRBD1,TGCGCCAGCAGCCGGTCGACAGGGGGCGAAAACATTCAGTACTTC,CASSRSTGGENIQYF
TRBV5-6,once,16,TRBJ2-2,TRBD1,TGTGCCAGCATCCTAGGGGGACAGGGTTTGAACGGGGAGCTGTTTTTT,CASILGGQGLNGELFF
TRBV6-5,NA,15,TRBJ1-1,NA,TGTGCCAGCAGTTACTCGAGGCGGATGAACACTGAAGCTTTCTTT,CASSYSRRMNTEAFF
TRBV30,NA,12,TRBJ1-1,NA,TGTGCCTGGAACGAGTTGAACACTGAAGCTTTCTTT,CAWNELNTEAFF
TRBV5-1,NA,13,TRBJ1-4,NA,TGCGCCAGCAGCTTGGCCTCGACAGAAAAACTGTTTTTT,CASSLASTEKLFF
TRBV15,NA,16,TRBJ1-1,NA,TGTGCCACCAGCAGAGATAGGACCCTCTTGGGCACTGAAGCTTTCTTT,CATSRDRTLLGTEAFF
TRBV29-1,NA,13,TRBJ1-5,NA,TGCAGCGTTGAAGATCAGCCAAATCAGCCCCAGCATTTT,CSVEDQPNQPQHF
TRBV2,NA,15,TRBJ2-3,NA,TGTGCCAGCAGTGCTACAGGGTTGAATTCAGATACGCAGTATTTT,CASSATGLNSDTQYF
TRBV4-1,NA,15,TRBJ2-5,NA,TGCGCCAGCAGCCCTGGCGAGACAGCACAAGAGACCCAGTACTTC,CASSPGETAQETQYF
TRBV6-5,NA,13,TRBJ1-4,TRBD1,TGTGCCAGTTCCAGGGGGGTGGAGGAAAAACTGTTTTTT,CASSRGVEEKLFF
TRBV7-2,NA,13,TRBJ2-1,NA,TGTGCCAGCAGCTCCTTCACACCCAATGAGCAGTTCTTC,CASSSFTPNEQFF
TRBV7-2,few,17,TRBJ2-1,TRBD2,TGTGCCAGCAGCCTTGCGTTGGGGGGGAGCTCCTACAATGAGCAGTTCTTC,CASSLALGGSSYNEQFF
TRBV11-2,NA,14,TRBJ2-2,NA,TGTGCCAGCAGCCGCCACGGAGGCACCGGGGAGCTGTTTTTT,CASSRHGGTGELFF
TRBV9,few,13,TRBJ1-4,TRBD1,TGTGCCAGCGGACAGGCTAATAATGAAAAACTGTTTTTT,CASGQANNEKLFF
TRBV5-1,NA,14,TRBJ2-7,NA,TGCGCCAGCAGCCCGGACAGTTACTCCTACGAGCAGTACTTC,CASSPDSYSYEQYF
TRBV7-9,few,14,TRBJ1-2,TRBD1,TGTGCCAGCAGCCCAACGACAGGGAAGGGTGGCTACACCTTC,CASSPTTGKGGYTF
TRBV28,NA,15,TRBJ2-7,TRBD1,TGTGCCAGCAGTCTTGGGACAGGGGGCGCGACCGAGCAGTACTTC,CASSLGTGGATEQYF
TRBV18,NA,13,TRBJ1-6,NA,TGTGCCAGCTCACCAGGGGAGAATTCACCCCTCCACTTT,CASSPGENSPLHF
TRBV19,NA,12,TRBJ2-1,TRBD1,TGTGCCAGTGAGGGACAGGGAACTGAGCAGTTCTTC,CASEGQGTEQFF
TRBV5-1,once,16,TRBJ2-7,TRBD1,TGCGCCAGCAGCCCCGCCGGGACAGGGGGTAAAAACGAGCAGTACTTC,CASSPAGTGGKNEQYF
TRBV11-2,NA,15,TRBJ2-3,TRBD2,TGTGCCAGCAACAATCCCGGGACTAGCGAAGATACGCAGTATTTT,CASNNPGTSEDTQYF
TRBV5-4,NA,15,TRBJ2-1,NA,TGTGCCAGCAGCTTCCCCGGGACAACCTACAATGAGCAGTTCTTC,CASSFPGTTYNEQFF
TRBV19,NA,16,TRBJ1-1,TRBD1,TGTGCCAGTAGTAAGGCCCCCGGACAGGGGAACACTGAAGCTTTCTTT,CASSKAPGQGNTEAFF
TRBV29-1,NA,12,TRBJ2-3,NA,TGCAGCGTGGACATTAGCACAGATACGCAGTATTTT,CSVDISTDTQYF